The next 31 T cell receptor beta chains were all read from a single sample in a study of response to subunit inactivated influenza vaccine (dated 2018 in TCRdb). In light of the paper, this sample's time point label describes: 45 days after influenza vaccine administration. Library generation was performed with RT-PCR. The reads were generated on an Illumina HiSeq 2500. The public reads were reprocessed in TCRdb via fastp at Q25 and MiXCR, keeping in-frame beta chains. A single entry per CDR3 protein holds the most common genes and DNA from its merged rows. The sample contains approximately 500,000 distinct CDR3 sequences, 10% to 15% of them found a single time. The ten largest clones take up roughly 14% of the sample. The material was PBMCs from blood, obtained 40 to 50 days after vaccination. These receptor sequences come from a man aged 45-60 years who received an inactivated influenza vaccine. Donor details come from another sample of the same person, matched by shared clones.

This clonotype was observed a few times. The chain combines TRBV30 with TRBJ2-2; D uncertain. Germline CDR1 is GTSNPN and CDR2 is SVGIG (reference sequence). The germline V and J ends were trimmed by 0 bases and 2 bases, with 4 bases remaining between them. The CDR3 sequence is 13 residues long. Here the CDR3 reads CAWSVINTGELFF. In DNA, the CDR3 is TGTGCCTGGAGTGTAATCAACACCGGGGAGCTGTTTTTT.

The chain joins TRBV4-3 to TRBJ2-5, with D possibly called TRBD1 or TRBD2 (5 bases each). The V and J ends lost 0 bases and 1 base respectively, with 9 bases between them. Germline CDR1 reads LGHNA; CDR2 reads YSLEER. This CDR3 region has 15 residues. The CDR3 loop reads CASSQDIGTQETQYF. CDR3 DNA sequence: TGCGCCAGCAGCCAAGATATAGGGACCCAAGAGACCCAGTACTTC.

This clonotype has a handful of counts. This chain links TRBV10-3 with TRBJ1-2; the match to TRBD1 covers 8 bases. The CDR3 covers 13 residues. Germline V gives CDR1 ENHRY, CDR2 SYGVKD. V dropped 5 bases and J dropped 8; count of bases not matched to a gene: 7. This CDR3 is CAISHGQGTGYTF. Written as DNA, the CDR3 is TGTGCCATCAGTCACGGACAGGGAACAGGCTACACCTTC.

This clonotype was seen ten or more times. The CDR3 DNA reads TGCGCCACCGGACAGGGCCTTACGCAGTATTTT. Amino acids: CATGQGLTQYF. This rearrangement joins TRBV5-1 to TRBJ2-3, with 8 bases matching TRBD1. Germline values: CDR1 SGHRS, CDR2 YFSETQ. V lost 9 bases to trimming and J lost 8 bases; unmatched junction nucleotides: 5. This CDR3 has 11 residues.

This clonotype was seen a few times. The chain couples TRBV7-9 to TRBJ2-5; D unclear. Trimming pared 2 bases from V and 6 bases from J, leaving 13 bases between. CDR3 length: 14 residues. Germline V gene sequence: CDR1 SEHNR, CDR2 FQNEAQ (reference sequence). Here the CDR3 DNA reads TGTGCCAGCAGCTTATCCCAGCGAGCCCAGACCCAGTACTTC. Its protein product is CASSLSQRAQTQYF.

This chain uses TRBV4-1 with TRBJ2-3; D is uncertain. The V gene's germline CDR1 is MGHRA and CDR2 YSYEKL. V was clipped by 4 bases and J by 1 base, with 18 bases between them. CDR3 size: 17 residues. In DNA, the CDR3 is TGCGCCAGCAGCCCCACTATTGACGGCTGGGGCACAGATACGCAGTATTTT. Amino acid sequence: CASSPTIDGWGTDTQYF.

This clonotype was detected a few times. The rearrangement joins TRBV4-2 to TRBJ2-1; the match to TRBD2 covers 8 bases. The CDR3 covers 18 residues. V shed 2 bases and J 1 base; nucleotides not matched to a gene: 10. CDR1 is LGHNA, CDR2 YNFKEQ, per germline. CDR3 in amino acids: CASSQSGGAGGSYNEQFF. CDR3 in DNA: TGTGCCAGCAGCCAATCCGGCGGGGCGGGGGGTTCCTACAATGAGCAGTTCTTC.

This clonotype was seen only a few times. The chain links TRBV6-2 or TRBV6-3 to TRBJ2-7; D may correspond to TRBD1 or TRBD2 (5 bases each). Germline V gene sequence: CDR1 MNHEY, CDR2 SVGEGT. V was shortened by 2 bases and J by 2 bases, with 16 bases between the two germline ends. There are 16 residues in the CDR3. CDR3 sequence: CASSYRGTRDPYEQYF. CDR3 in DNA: TGTGCCAGCAGTTACCGGGGTACCAGGGATCCCTACGAGCAGTACTTC.

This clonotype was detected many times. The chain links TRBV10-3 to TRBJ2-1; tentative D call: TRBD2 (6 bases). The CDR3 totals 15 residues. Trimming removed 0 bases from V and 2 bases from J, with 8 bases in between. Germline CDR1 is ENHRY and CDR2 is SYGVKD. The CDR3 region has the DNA TGTGCCATCAGTGAGTCTAGCGGACCCTACAATGAGCAGTTCTTC. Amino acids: CAISESSGPYNEQFF.

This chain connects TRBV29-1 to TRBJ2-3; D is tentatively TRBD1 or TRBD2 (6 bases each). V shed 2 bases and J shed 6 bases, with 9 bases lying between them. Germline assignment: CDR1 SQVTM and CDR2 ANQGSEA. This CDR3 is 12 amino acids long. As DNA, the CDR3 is TGCAGCGTTGAAAGGGGGGCTGATACGCAGTATTTT. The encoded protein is CSVERGADTQYF.

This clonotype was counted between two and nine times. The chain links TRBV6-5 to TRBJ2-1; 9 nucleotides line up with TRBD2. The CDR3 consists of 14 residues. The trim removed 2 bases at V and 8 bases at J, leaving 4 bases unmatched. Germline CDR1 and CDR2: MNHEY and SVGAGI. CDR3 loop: CASSYNRLADEQFF. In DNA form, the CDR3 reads TGTGCCAGCAGTTACAACAGACTAGCGGATGAGCAGTTCTTC.

The CDR3 loop is CAISESMGPGELFF. DNA of the CDR3: TGTGCCATCAGTGAGTCGATGGGCCCCGGGGAGCTGTTTTTT. This rearrangement joins TRBV10-3 to TRBJ2-2, with D unclear. The CDR3 has 14 residues. V was trimmed by 0 bases and J by 6 bases, leaving 8 bases between them. In germline, CDR1 is ENHRY, CDR2 SYGVKD.

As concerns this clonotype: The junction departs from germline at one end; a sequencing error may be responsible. CDR3 protein: CASSLGDSYSGELFF. The CDR3, as DNA: TGTGCTAGCAGCTTAGGGGACAGTTACTCCGGGGAGCTGTTTTTT. The chain carries TRBV7-7 and TRBJ2-2; 7 nucleotides agree with TRBD1. Germline CDR1 and CDR2: SSHAT and FNYEAQ (reference sequence). There are 15 residues in the CDR3.

In nucleotides, the CDR3 is TGCAGCGTCGTGCGGGTGGCAGGGAAGAACACTGAAGCTTTCTTT. Its translation: CSVVRVAGKNTEAFF. The chain employs TRBV29-1 and TRBJ1-1; a possible D gene is TRBD1 (5 bases). Germline V CDR1 and CDR2: SQVTM, ANQGSEA. Trimming removed 6 bases from V and 1 base from J, with 18 bases in between. The CDR3 has 15 residues. Full variable domain (outside the CDR3, taken from reference TRBV29-1 and TRBJ1-1): SAVISQKPSRDICQRGTSLTIQCQVDSQVTMMFWYRQQPGQSLTLIATANQGSEATYESGFVIDKFPISRPNLTFSTLTVSNMSPEDSSIYLCSVVRVAGKNTEAFFGQGTRLTVV.

The CDR3 protein is CASSWGQGKADTQYF. In nucleotides, the CDR3 is TGTGCCAGCAGCTGGGGACAGGGTAAAGCAGATACGCAGTATTTT. The chain joins TRBV12-3 or TRBV12-4 to TRBJ2-3; TRBD1 matches 9 bases. There are 15 residues in the CDR3. With V trimmed by 6 bases and J by 4 bases, 8 bases remained unmatched.

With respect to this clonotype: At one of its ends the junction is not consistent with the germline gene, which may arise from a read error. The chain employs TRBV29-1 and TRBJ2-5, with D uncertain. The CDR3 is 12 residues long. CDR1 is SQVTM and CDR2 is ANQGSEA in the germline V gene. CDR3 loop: CNVEPPLETQYF. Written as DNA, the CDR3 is TGCAACGTTGAACCCCCTTTAGAGACCCAGTACTTC.

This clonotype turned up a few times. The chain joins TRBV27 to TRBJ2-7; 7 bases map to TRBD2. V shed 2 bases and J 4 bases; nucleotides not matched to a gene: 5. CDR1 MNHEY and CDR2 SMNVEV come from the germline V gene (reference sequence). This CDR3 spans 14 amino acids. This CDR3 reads CASSLAGDPYEQYF. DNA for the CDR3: TGTGCCAGCAGTTTAGCGGGGGACCCTTACGAGCAGTACTTC.

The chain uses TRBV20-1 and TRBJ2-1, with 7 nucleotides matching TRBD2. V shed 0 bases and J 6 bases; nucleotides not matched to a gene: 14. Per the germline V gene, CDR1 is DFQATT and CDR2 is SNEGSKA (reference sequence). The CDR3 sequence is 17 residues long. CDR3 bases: TGCAGTGCTAGAGATCGGGTGGGCCTAGCGGCGCGCAATGAGCAGTTCTTC. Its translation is CSARDRVGLAARNEQFF.

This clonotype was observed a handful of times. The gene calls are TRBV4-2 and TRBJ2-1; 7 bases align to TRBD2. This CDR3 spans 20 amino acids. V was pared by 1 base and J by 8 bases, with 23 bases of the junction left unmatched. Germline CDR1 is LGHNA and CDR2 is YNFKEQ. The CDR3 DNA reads TGTGCCAGCAGCCAAGGGGGTCGTAGGCTGGGAGGGACGTACAGCTATGAGCAGTTCTTC. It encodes CASSQGGRRLGGTYSYEQFF.

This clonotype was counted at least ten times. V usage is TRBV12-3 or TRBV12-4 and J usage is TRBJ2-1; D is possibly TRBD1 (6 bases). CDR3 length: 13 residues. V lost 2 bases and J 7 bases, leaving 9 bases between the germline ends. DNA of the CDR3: TGTGCCAGCAGTTTAACAGGGTTAAATGAGCAGTTCTTC. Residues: CASSLTGLNEQFF.

CDR3 sequence (DNA): TGTGCCAGCAGCGTAGCCCAGGGAGAGCTGTTTTTT. This gives the protein CASSVAQGELFF. This chain links TRBV9 with TRBJ2-2; D possibly corresponds to TRBD1 (5 bases). With 0 bases removed from V and 11 bases from J, the gap between germline ends came to 8 bases. CDR3 length: 12 amino acids. Germline lookup yields CDR1 SGDLS and CDR2 YYNGEE.

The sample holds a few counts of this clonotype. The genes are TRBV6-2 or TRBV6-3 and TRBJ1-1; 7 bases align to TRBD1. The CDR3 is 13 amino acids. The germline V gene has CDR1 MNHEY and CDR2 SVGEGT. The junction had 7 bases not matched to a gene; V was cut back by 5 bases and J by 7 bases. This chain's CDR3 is CASSDRDSIEAFF. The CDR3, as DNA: TGTGCCAGCAGTGACCGGGACAGCATTGAAGCTTTCTTT.

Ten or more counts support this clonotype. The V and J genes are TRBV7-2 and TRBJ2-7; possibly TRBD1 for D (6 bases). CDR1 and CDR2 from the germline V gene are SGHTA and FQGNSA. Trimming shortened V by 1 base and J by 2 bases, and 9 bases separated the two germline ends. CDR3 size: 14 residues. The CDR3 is CASSLGTAAYEQYF. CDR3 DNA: TGTGCCAGCAGCTTAGGGACAGCAGCCTACGAGCAGTACTTC.

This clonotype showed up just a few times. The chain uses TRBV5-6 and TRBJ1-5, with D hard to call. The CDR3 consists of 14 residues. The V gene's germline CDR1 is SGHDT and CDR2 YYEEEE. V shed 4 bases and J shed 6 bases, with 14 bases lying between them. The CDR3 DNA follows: TGTGCCAGCAGCGCCGGACCCGGCAGTCAGCCCCAGCATTTT. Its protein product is CASSAGPGSQPQHF.

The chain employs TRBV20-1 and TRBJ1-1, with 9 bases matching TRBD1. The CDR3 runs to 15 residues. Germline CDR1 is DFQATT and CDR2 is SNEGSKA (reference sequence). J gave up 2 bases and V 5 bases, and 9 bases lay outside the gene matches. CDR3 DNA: TGCAGTGCTGAACCTGGGACAGGGAGAAACACTGAAGCTTTCTTT. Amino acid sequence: CSAEPGTGRNTEAFF.

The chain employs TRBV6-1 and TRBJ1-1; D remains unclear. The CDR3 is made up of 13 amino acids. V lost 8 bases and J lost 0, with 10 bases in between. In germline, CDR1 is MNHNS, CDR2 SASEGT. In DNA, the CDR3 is TGTGCCAGCCCTGAACACCTGAACACTGAAGCTTTCTTT. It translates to CASPEHLNTEAFF.

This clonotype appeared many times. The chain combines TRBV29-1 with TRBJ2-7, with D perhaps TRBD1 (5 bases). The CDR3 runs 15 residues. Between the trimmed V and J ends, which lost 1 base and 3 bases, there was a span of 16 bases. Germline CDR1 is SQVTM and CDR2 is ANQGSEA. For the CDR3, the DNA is TGCAGCGTTGAAGTAGCAGACAGATCCGACTACGAGCAGTACTTC. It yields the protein CSVEVADRSDYEQYF.

CDR3 DNA sequence: TGTGCCAGCAGTTCGGTGCAGGGGGGTAATACTGAAGCTTTCTTT. Translated: CASSSVQGGNTEAFF. V gene TRBV27 combines with J gene TRBJ1-1; TRBD1 matches 7 bases. Unmatched junction bases numbered 10, after V lost 4 bases and J lost 5 bases. This CDR3 is built from 15 residues. Germline lookup yields CDR1 MNHEY and CDR2 SMNVEV (reference sequence).

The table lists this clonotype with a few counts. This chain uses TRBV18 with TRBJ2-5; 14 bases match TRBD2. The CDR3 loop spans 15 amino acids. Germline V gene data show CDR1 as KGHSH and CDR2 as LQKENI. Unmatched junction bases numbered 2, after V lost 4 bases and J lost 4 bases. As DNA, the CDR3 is TGTGCCAGCTCACGAGGACTAGCGGGAGGAGAGACCCAGTACTTC. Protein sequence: CASSRGLAGGETQYF.

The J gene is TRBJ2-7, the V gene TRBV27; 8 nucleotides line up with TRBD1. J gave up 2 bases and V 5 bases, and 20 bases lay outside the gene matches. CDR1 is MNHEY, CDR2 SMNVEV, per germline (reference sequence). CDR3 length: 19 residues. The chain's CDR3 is CASSHAQDRVLPRPYEQYF. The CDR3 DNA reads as TGTGCCAGCAGTCATGCTCAGGACAGGGTCCTACCTCGTCCCTACGAGCAGTACTTC.

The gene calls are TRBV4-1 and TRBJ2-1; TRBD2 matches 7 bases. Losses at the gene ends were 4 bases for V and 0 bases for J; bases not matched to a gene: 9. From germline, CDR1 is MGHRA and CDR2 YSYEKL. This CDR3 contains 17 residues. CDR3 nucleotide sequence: TGCGCCAGCAGCCGCGGGACTATCAAAAGCTCCTACAATGAGCAGTTCTTC. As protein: CASSRGTIKSSYNEQFF.